This TCR beta chain was identified in a study of long-term antiretroviral therapy in people with HIV. Findings and limits, study-wide: Repertoires looked antigen-experienced, with only a slight naive shift after ART.

Survey level was the resolution at which the v3.0 immunoSEQ assay ran. Assay: immunoSEQ multiplex PCR; the TCRdb copy retains only in-frame clones and omits some. The profile covers tens of thousands of clones, with 65% to 85% appearing a single time and 8.2% taken by the ten largest. On this clone: The target antigen is unknown.

There are 16 residues in the CDR3. Looked up from germline, CDR1 is SEHNR and CDR2 is FQNEAQ (reference sequence). The germline V and J ends were trimmed by 5 bases and 0 bases, with 15 bases remaining between them. The sample here was unsorted PBMCs, taken 3.1 years after starting antiretroviral therapy. The source of this sequence is a woman aged 45-60 years with HIV. The chain carries TRBV7-9 and TRBJ2-3; the D gene is possibly TRBD2 (6 bases). CDR3 amino acids: CASSTYSGTSTDTQYF. The CDR3 DNA reads TGTGCCAGCAGCACTTATTCCGGGACTAGCACAGATACGCAGTATTTT.